Listed below are T cell receptor beta chains from one sample, sequenced in a study of persistence of HIV-infected CD4 T cells. Using immunoSEQ multiplex PCR, the repertoire was profiled, and TCRdb retains in-frame clones only, with some absent. Among roughly 41,000 clones listed, around 90% were seen once. What these receptors recognize is not known. The specimen comprised CD4+ T cells sorted from PBMCs after 18-hour stimulation, sampled from a patient who received antiretroviral therapy. Source of these receptors: an adult man with HIV who was CMV-seropositive. Both conserved end residues are part of each CDR3. The D gene is left open where the match is weak. Only part of the rows carry a size: once, few, many, or a class if the clone is expanded.

abundance | j_gene | d_gene | v_gene | CDR3nt | CDR3aa
. | TRBJ1-3 | TRBD1 | TRBV18 | TGTGCCAGCTCACCCGACAGGGGTTCTGGAAACACCATATATTTT | CASSPDRGSGNTIYF
once | TRBJ1-2 | . | TRBV6-2/TRBV6-3 | TGTGCCAGCAGTTTTGTCCCGGTACGGTATGGCTACACCTTC | CASSFVPVRYGYTF
few | TRBJ1-1 | . | TRBV7-9 | TGTGCCAGCAGTTTATATGGACGGGACACTGAAGCTTTCTTT | CASSLYGRDTEAFF
. | TRBJ2-1 | TRBD2 | TRBV2 | TGTGCCAGCAGTGAGTTAGCGGGAGGGCCGGGCTCCTACAATGAGCAGTTCTTC | CASSELAGGPGSYNEQFF
. | TRBJ2-2 | TRBD2 | TRBV27 | TGTGCCAGCAGTCCCCGAGAGAAAGCTAGCGGGGGGGCCGTGAAGACCGGGGAGCTGTTTTTT | CASSPREKASGGAVKTGELFF
. | TRBJ1-1 | . | TRBV19 | TGTGCCAGTAGTATTACCGGTCTTATGGGTGAAGCTTTCTTT | CASSITGLMGEAFF
. | TRBJ1-1 | TRBD1 | TRBV5-1 | TGCGCCAGCAGCTTGGAAGGGACAGGGGACAGAGCTTTCTTT | CASSLEGTGDRAFF
. | TRBJ2-1 | TRBD1 | TRBV11-2 | TGTGCCAGCAGCTTAGTCCCAGGGGGCTACAATGAGCAGTTCTTC | CASSLVPGGYNEQFF
. | TRBJ1-3 | . | TRBV5-1 | TGCGCCAGCAGCTTGGGAAGCTCTGGAAACACCATATATTTT | CASSLGSSGNTIYF
. | TRBJ2-7 | . | TRBV5-5 | TGTGCCAGCAGCTTGGAAGAGGGCGGATCCTACGAGCAGTACTTC | CASSLEEGGSYEQYF
. | TRBJ2-6 | . | TRBV6-5 | TGTGCCAGCAGACAGAGTTTCTCTGGGGCCAACGTCCTGACTTTC | CASRQSFSGANVLTF
once | TRBJ2-5 | TRBD1 | TRBV15 | TGTGCCACCAGCAGAGATCCCAGGGGGCGAGAGACCCAGTACTTC | CATSRDPRGRETQYF
. | TRBJ1-1 | TRBD1 | TRBV30 | TGTGCCTGGAGTCGGGGACAGGGGAACACTGAAGCTTTCTTT | CAWSRGQGNTEAFF
. | TRBJ1-6 | TRBD1 | TRBV30 | TGTGCCTGGAGTTGGCAGGGGGGTAATTCACCCCTCCACTTT | CAWSWQGGNSPLHF
. | TRBJ1-5 | . | TRBV19 | TGTGCCAGTCGGGTCTTCAATCAGCCCCAGCATTTT | CASRVFNQPQHF
. | TRBJ1-1 | . | TRBV2 | TGTGCCAGCAGCCCGTACGCGAACACTGAAGCTTTCTTT | CASSPYANTEAFF
. | TRBJ2-2 | . | TRBV11-2 | TGTGCCAGCAGCCCGTGGATAGGCGGCAGGATGAACACCGGGGAGCTGTTTTTT | CASSPWIGGRMNTGELFF
. | TRBJ1-5 | . | TRBV19 | TGTGCCAGTAAGACCCGGTCGGATCAGCCCCAGCATTTT | CASKTRSDQPQHF
. | TRBJ2-1 | TRBD1 | TRBV5-1 | TGCGCCAGCAGCTTGCAGGGGGACATCGATGAGCAGTTCTTC | CASSLQGDIDEQFF
. | TRBJ1-6 | . | TRBV30 | TGTGCCTGGAGTTTCTCCTTTTCGGGGGGTAGAGGACATAATTCACCCCTCCACTTT | CAWSFSFSGGRGHNSPLHF
once | TRBJ1-2 | . | TRBV2 | TGTGCCAGCATCTGGCGGACTAACTATGGCTACACCTTC | CASIWRTNYGYTF
. | TRBJ1-4 | . | TRBV19 | TGTGCCAGTCGACAACAGCTCTCGGCAGCTAATGAAAAACTGTTTTTT | CASRQQLSAANEKLFF
. | TRBJ2-7 | TRBD1 | TRBV12-3/TRBV12-4 | TGTGCCAGCAGAGATACAGGGGGCGACGAGCAGTACTTC | CASRDTGGDEQYF
. | TRBJ2-5 | . | TRBV7-2 | TGTGCCAGCAGCTCTAGGGTCTCCGAAGAGACCCAGTACTTC | CASSSRVSEETQYF
. | TRBJ1-1 | . | TRBV18 | TGTGCCAGCTCACAGGGGACGAACACTGAAGCTTTCTTT | CASSQGTNTEAFF
. | TRBJ2-1 | . | TRBV20-1 | TGCAGTGCTTTAGGGAGACGTGAGCAGTTCTTC | CSALGRREQFF
. | TRBJ1-2 | . | TRBV6-8 | TGTGCCAGTTTCCCCCTCTGGTCCTGGGGGGGCACCTTC | CASFPLWSWGGTF
. | TRBJ2-5 | . | TRBV14 | TGTGCCAGCAGCAACGGCCTCCAAGAGACCCAGTACTTC | CASSNGLQETQYF
. | TRBJ2-5 | TRBD1 | TRBV7-2 | TGTGCCAGCAGCTTAACAGGACAGGGGGCGCGGGAGACCCAGTACTTC | CASSLTGQGARETQYF
. | TRBJ1-3 | . | TRBV10-3 | TGTGCCTCCTATAAGGGCAACTCTGGAAACACCATATATTTT | CASYKGNSGNTIYF
. | TRBJ2-2 | TRBD1 | TRBV10-1 | TGCGCCAGCAGTGAGTCGGGGGGACAGGGGGCCTCCGGGGAGCTGTTTTTT | CASSESGGQGASGELFF
. | TRBJ2-5 | TRBD2 | TRBV11-2 | TGTGCCAGCAGCTTAGAGGCTAGCGGGAAGAGGACCCAGTACTTC | CASSLEASGKRTQYF
. | TRBJ1-4 | . | TRBV27 | TGTGCCAGCAGTCAGATTGCAACTAATGAAAAACTGTTTTTT | CASSQIATNEKLFF
once | TRBJ2-3 | TRBD2 | TRBV5-4 | TGTGCCAGCACCCGCGGGGGGTCGATAAATACGCAGTATTTT | CASTRGGSINTQYF
. | TRBJ2-2 | . | TRBV7-2 | TGTGCCAGCAGCTTCCTCTCGAGGCTCGGGGAGCTGTTTTTT | CASSFLSRLGELFF
. | TRBJ1-1 | . | TRBV10-2 | TGCGCCAGCAGTGAGCCTCCGGGGGGCACTGAAGCTTTCTTT | CASSEPPGGTEAFF
few | TRBJ1-1 | . | TRBV10-3 | TGTGCCATCACCCGGACGGGGGCAGGGAACACTGAAGCTTTCTTT | CAITRTGAGNTEAFF
. | TRBJ1-2 | . | TRBV28 | TGTGCCAGCACCCGGGCTCCTCCGGGCGGGTATGGCTACACCTTC | CASTRAPPGGYGYTF
. | TRBJ2-5 | TRBD2 | TRBV11-3 | TGTGCCAGCAGCCCCGGGACTAGCGGGGGGGAGACCCAGTACTTC | CASSPGTSGGETQYF
. | TRBJ1-4 | . | TRBV14 | TGTGCCAGCAGCCAAGATTCCAGGCCCAATCGTAATGAAAAACTGTTTTTT | CASSQDSRPNRNEKLFF
once | TRBJ1-1 | TRBD1 | TRBV4-3 | TGCGCCAGCAGCCAATGGACAGGCCTGAACACTGAAGCTTTCTTT | CASSQWTGLNTEAFF
. | TRBJ2-2 | . | TRBV3-1/TRBV3-2 | TGTGCCAGCGCTGATCGGGGGATCACCGGGGAGCTGTTTTTT | CASADRGITGELFF
. | TRBJ2-7 | . | TRBV5-1 | TGCGCCAGCAGCCAGGATGCGGGAGAGCAGTACTTC | CASSQDAGEQYF
. | TRBJ1-5 | TRBD1 | TRBV6-5 | TGTGCCAGCAGTTATTCGGGAGAGGGGGCCGAACAGCCCCAGCATTTT | CASSYSGEGAEQPQHF
. | TRBJ1-1 | TRBD1 | TRBV30 | TGTGCCTGGACCAGACAGGGGTATTCTGAAGCTTTCTTT | CAWTRQGYSEAFF
. | TRBJ1-5 | . | TRBV7-2 | TGTGCCAGCAGGGAAGAGTTCAGGGGAAGGGTAGGTCAGCCCCAGCATTTT | CASREEFRGRVGQPQHF
. | TRBJ1-1 | . | TRBV19 | TGTGCCAGTAGTATCGGCAGGGATACTGAAGCTTTCTTT | CASSIGRDTEAFF
. | TRBJ1-2 | . | TRBV5-1 | TGCGCCAGCAGCTTGGAGGCCCAAGTGGGCTATGGCTACACCTTC | CASSLEAQVGYGYTF
. | TRBJ2-1 | . | TRBV18 | TGTGCCAGCTCACCCCCATCTAGGAATGAGCAGTTCTTC | CASSPPSRNEQFF
. | TRBJ2-2 | . | TRBV30 | TGTGCCTGGAGTGTACCCCCGTGGGACCTCCTTAGCCTCTATACCGGGGAGCTGTTTTTT | CAWSVPPWDLLSLYTGELFF
few | TRBJ1-2 | . | TRBV12-3/TRBV12-4 | TGTGCCAGCACGGGGCTATACGGCTACACCTTC | CASTGLYGYTF